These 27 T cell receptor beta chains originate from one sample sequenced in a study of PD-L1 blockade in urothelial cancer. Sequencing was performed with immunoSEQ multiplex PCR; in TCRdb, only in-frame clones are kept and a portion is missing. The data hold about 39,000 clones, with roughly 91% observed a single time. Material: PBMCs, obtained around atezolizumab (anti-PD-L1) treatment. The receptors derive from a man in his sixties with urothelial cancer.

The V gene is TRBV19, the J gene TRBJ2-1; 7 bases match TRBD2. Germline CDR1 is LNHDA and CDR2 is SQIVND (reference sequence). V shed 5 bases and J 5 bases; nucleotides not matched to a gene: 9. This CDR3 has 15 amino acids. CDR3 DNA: TGTGCCAGTAGTGCGACTAGCTGGGGAAACAATGAGCAGTTCTTC. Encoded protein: CASSATSWGNNEQFF.

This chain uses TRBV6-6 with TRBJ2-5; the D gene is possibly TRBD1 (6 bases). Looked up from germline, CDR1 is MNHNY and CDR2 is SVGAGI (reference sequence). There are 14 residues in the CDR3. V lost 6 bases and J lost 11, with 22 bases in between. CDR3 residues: CASSPDKGVREQYF. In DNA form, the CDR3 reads TGTGCCAGCAGCCCTGACAAGGGGGTCCGAGAGCAGTACTTC.

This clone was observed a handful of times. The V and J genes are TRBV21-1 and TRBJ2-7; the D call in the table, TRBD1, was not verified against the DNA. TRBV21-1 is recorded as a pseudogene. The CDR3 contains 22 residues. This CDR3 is CASSLPKPGLTGCRRRSYEQYF. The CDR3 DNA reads TGTGCCAGCAGCCTCCCGAAACCTGGCCTGACAGGGTGTAGGAGAAGGTCCTACGAGCAGTACTTC.

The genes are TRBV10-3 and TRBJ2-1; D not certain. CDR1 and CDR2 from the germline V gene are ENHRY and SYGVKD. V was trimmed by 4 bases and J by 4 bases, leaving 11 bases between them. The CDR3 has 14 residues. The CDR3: CAISGASVYNEQFF. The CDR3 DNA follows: TGTGCCATCAGTGGGGCCTCCGTATACAATGAGCAGTTCTTC.

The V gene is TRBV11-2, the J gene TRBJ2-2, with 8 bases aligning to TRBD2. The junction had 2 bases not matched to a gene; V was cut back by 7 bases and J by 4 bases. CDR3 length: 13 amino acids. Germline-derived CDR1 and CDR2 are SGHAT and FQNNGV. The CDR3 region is CASTGRGTGELFF. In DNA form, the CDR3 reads TGTGCCAGCACCGGGAGGGGCACCGGGGAGCTGTTTTTT.

The CDR3: CASSLGGTGYNEQFF. The CDR3 DNA follows: TGTGCCAGCAGCTTAGGAGGGACAGGCTACAATGAGCAGTTCTTC. This chain joins TRBV7-7 and TRBJ2-1; 8 bases agree with TRBD1. The CDR3 loop spans 15 amino acids. The ends lost 1 base at V and 3 bases at J; junction bases unmatched: 2. Germline values: CDR1 SSHAT, CDR2 FNYEAQ (reference sequence).

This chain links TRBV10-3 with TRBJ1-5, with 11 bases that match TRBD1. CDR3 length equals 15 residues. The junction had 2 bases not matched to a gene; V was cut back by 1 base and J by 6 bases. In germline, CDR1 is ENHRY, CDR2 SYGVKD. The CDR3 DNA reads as TGTGCCATCAGTGAGTGGACAGGGGGCGGTCAGCCCCAGCATTTT. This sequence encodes CAISEWTGGGQPQHF.

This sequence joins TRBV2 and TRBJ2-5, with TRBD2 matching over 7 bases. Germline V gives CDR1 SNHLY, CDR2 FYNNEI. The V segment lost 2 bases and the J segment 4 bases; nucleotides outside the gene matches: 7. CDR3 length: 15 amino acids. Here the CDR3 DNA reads TGTGCCAGCAGTGAATTTAAGGGAGGGATAGAGACCCAGTACTTC. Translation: CASSEFKGGIETQYF.

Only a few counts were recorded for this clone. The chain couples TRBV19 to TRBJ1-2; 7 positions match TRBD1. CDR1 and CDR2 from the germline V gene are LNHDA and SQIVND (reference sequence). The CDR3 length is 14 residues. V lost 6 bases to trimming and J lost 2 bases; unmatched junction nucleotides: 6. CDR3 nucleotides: TGTGCCAGTAGGGGGACAGAAACAAACTATGGCTACACCTTC. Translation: CASRGTETNYGYTF.

In DNA form, the CDR3 reads TGTGCCAGCAGCGTAGTAGTAGGGGCCGGGGAGCAGTACTTC. Protein sequence: CASSVVVGAGEQYF. This rearrangement joins TRBV9 to TRBJ2-7, with a weak D call TRBD1 (5 bases). V dropped 0 bases and J dropped 7 bases, with 14 bases sitting between them. Per germline, CDR1 SGDLS and CDR2 YYNGEE. This CDR3 comprises 14 residues.

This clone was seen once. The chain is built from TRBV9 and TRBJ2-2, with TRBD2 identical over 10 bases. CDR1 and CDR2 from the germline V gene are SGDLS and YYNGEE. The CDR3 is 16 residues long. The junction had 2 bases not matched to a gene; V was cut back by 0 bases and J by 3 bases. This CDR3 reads CASSVVSGGDTGELFF. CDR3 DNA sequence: TGTGCCAGCAGCGTAGTCAGCGGGGGGGACACCGGGGAGCTGTTTTTT.

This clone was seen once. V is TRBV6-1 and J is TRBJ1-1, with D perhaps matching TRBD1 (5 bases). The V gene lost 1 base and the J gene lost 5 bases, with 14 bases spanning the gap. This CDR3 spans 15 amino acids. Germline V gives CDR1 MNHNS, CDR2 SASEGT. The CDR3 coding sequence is TGTGCCAGCAGTGAAGAAGGGGCAGGGCGAACTGAAGCTTTCTTT. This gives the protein CASSEEGAGRTEAFF.

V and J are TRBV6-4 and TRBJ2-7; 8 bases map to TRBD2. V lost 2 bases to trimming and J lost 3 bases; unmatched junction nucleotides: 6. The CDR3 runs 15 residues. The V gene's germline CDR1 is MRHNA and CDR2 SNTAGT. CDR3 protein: CASSDPEGLVYEQYF. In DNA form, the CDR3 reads TGTGCCAGCAGTGACCCCGAGGGACTAGTCTACGAGCAGTACTTC.

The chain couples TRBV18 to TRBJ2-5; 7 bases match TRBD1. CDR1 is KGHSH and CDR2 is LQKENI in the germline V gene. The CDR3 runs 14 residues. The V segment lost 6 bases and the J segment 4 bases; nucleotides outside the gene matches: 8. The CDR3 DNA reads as TGTGCCAGCTCCCAAGACAGGGTCCGAGAGACCCAGTACTTC. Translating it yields CASSQDRVRETQYF.

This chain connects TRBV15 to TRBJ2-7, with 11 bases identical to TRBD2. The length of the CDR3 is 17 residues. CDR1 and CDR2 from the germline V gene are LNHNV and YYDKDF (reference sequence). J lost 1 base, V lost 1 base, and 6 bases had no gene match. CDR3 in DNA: TGTGCCACCAGCAGAGGGCTAGCGGGAGGACTTTCCTACGAGCAGTACTTC. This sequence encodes CATSRGLAGGLSYEQYF. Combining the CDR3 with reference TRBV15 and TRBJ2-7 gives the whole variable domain DAMVIQNPRYQVTQFGKPVTLSCSQTLNHNVMYWYQQKSSQAPKLLFHYYDKDFNNEADTPDNFQSRRPNTSFCFLDIRSPGLGDTAMYLCATSRGLAGGLSYEQYFGPGTRLTVT.

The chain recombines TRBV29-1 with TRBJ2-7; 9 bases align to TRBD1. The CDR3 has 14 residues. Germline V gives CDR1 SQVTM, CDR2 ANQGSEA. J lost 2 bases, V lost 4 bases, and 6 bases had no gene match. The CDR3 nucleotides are TGCAGCGTTGGAATCGGGACAGGGACCTACGAGCAGTACTTC. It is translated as CSVGIGTGTYEQYF.

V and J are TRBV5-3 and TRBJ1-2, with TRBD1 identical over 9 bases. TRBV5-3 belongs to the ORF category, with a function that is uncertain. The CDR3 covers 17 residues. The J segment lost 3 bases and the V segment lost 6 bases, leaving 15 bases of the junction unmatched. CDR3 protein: CARIKIRQGVKDYGYTF. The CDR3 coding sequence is TGTGCCAGAATCAAGATTCGACAGGGGGTGAAGGACTATGGCTACACCTTC.

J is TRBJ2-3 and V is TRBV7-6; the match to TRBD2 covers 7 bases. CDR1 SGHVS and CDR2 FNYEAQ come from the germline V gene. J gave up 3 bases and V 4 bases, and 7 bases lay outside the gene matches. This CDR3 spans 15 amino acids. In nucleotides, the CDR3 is TGTGCCAGCAGCTGGGGAGGGCCCGAGACAGATACGCAGTATTTT. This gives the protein CASSWGGPETDTQYF.

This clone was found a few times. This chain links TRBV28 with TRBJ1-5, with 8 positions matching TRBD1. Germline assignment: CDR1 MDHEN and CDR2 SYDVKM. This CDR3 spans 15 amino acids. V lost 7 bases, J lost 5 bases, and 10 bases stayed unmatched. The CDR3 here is CASTIQGAPDQPQHF. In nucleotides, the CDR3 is TGTGCCAGCACTATCCAGGGGGCTCCGGATCAGCCCCAGCATTTT. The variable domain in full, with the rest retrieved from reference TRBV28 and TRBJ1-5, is DVKVTQSSRYLVKRTGEKVFLECVQDMDHENMFWYRQDPGLGLRLIYFSYDVKMKEKGDIPEGYSVSREKKERFSLILESASTNQTSMYLCASTIQGAPDQPQHFGDGTRLSIL.

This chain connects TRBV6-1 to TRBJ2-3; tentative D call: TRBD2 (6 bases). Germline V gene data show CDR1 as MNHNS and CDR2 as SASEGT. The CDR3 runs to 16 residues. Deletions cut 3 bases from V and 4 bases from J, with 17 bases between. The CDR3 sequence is CASSESTGLTSDTQYF. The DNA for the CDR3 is TGTGCCAGCAGTGAGAGTACGGGACTCACCTCAGATACGCAGTATTTT.

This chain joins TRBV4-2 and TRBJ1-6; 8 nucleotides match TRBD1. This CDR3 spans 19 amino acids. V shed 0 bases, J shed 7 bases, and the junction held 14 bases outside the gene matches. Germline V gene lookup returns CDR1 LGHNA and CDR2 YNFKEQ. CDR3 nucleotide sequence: TGTGCCAGCAGCCAAGACCCAAATCCCGGGCAGGGGGCAAATTCACCCCTCCACTTT. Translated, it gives CASSQDPNPGQGANSPLHF.

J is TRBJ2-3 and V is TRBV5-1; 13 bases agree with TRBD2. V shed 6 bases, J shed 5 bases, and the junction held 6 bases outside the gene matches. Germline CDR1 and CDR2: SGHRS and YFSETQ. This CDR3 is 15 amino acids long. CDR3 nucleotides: TGCGCCAGCACGTCGGGACTAGCGGGACAAGATACGCAGTATTTT. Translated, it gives CASTSGLAGQDTQYF.

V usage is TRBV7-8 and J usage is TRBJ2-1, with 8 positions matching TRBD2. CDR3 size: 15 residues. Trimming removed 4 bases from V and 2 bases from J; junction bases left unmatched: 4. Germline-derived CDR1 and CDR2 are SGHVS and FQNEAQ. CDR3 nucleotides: TGTGCCAGCAGCTCGACTAGCGCGACCTACAATGAGCAGTTCTTC. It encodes CASSSTSATYNEQFF.

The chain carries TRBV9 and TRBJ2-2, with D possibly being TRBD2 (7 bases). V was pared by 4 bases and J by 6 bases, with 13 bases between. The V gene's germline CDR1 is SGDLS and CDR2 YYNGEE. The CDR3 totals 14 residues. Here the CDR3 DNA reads TGTGCCAGCAGCCTCTGGGAGGGGGCCGGGGAGCTGTTTTTT. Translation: CASSLWEGAGELFF.

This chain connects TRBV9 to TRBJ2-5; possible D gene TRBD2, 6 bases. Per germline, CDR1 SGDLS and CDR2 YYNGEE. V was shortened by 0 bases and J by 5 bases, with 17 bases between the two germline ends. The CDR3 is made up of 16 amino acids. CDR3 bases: TGTGCCAGCAGCGTAGGGGCTACAACGGAGGGGGAGACCCAGTACTTC. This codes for CASSVGATTEGETQYF. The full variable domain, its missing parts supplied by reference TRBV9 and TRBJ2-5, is DSGVTQTPKHLITATGQRVTLRCSPRSGDLSVYWYQQSLDQGLQFLIQYYNGEERAKGNILERFSAQQFPDLHSELNLSSLELGDSALYFCASSVGATTEGETQYFGPGTRLLVL.

The CDR3 nucleotides are TGTGCCAGTAGTATAAGCGGGGGTACAGATACGCAGTATTTT. It is translated as CASSISGGTDTQYF. The rearrangement uses TRBV19 and TRBJ2-3; 8 bases are shared with TRBD2. Germline CDR1 reads LNHDA; CDR2 reads SQIVND (reference sequence). Germline trimming cut 2 bases from V and 3 bases from J; bases unmatched to any gene: 1. The CDR3 has 14 amino acids.

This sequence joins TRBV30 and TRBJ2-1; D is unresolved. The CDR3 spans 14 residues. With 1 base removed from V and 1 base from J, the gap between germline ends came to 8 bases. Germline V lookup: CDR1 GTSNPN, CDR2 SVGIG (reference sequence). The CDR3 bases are TGTGCCTGGAGTGACCTAAATTCCTACAATGAGCAGTTCTTC. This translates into CAWSDLNSYNEQFF.